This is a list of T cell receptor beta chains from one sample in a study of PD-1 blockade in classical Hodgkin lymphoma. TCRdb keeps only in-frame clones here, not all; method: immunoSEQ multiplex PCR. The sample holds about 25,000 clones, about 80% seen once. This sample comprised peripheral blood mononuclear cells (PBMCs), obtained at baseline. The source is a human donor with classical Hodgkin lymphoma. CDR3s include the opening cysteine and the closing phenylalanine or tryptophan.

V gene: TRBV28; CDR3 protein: CATQLELNTEAFF
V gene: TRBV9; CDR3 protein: CASSVATGSYEQYF
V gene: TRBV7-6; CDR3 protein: CASSLAGTSGVFF
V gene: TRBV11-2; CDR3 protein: CASSLEGGAGQPQHF
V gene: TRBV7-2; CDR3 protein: CASSLETSGVHTQYF
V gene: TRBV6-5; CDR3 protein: CASSQQGSPGNTIYF
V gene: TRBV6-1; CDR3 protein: CATLSGAGTDTQYF
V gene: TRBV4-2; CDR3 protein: CASSQDLGSSYEQYF
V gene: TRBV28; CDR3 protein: CASRNQQGKLFF
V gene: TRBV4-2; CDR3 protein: CASRTSGGAGTDTQYF
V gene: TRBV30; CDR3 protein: CAWSIRQGKQPQHF
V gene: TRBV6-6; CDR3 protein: CASSRVKWEGYTF
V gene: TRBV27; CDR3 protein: CASSFRTSGGSHFTDTQYF
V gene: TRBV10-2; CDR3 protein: CASSGTGKNQPQHF
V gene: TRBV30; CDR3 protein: CAWSVGEYEQYF
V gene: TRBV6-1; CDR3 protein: CASRGYYEQYF
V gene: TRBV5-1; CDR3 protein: CASSFGLGPGGSYEQYF
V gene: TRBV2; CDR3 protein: CASSAGNEQFF
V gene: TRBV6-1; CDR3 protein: CASSEGTVNTEAFF
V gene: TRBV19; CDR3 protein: CASSRAGTSTDTQYF
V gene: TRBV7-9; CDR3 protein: CASSLVGLEQPQHF
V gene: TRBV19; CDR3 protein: CASSRSQETQYF
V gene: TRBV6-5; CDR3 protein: CASSSPGGQETQYF
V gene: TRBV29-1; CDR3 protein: CSAGQINYGYTF
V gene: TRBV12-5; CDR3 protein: CASGLSALGQGAGEQYF